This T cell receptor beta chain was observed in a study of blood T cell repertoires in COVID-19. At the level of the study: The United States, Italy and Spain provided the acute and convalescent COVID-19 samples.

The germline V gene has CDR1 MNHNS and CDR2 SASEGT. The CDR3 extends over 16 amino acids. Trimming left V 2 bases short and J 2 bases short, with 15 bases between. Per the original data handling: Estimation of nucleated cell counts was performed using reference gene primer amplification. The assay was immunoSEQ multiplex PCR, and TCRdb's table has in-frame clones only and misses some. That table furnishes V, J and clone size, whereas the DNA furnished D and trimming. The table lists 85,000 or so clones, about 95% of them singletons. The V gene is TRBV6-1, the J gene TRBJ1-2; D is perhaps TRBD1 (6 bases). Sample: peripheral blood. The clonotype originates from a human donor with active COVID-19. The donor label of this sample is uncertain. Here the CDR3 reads CASSEIVTGTNYGYTF. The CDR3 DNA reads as TGTGCCAGCAGTGAAATCGTCACAGGGACGAACTATGGCTACACCTTC.